One sample yielded the 24 T cell receptor beta chains listed below, sequenced in a study of monozygotic twins with inflammatory bowel disease. TCRdb processed the 5' RACE reads again and assigns one entry to each CDR3 protein, with no DNA. Its clone listing holds under 350,000 distinct CDR3 sequences. The sequenced sample consisted of blood. The receptors come from a human donor with ulcerative colitis or Crohn's disease, or a healthy co-twin of an affected twin (not recorded which).

This sequence joins TRBV5-1 and TRBJ2-7; there is no DNA to check the TCRdb D call of TRBD1. Germline V lookup: CDR1 SGHRS, CDR2 YFSETQ. This CDR3 is built from 14 residues. This CDR3 reads CATKTDRGLEEQYF.

The chain carries TRBV6-1 and TRBJ2-7; TCRdb proposes TRBD2, but this gene call is untestable without DNA. This CDR3 has 14 residues. Germline CDR1 MNHNS, CDR2 SASEGT. This CDR3 is CASSGLAGHYEQYF.

The chain couples TRBV20-1 to TRBJ1-5. The CDR3 extends over 12 amino acids. From germline, CDR1 is DFQATT and CDR2 SNEGSKA (reference sequence). The CDR3 reads CSVGHRNQPQHF.

V and J are TRBV7-9 and TRBJ2-7; absent DNA, TCRdb's TRBD2 call cannot be checked. The CDR3 sequence is 13 residues long. The germline V gene encodes CDR1 SEHNR and CDR2 FQNEAQ (reference sequence). The CDR3 sequence is CASNPRVGSEQYF.

The rearrangement links TRBV27 to TRBJ2-1; TCRdb lists TRBD1, though no DNA is available to test this call. There are 16 residues in the CDR3. Germline CDR1 MNHEY, CDR2 SMNVEV (reference sequence). CDR3 amino acids: CASSKQGASSVGEQFF.

The gene calls are TRBV11-2 and TRBJ1-2. The CDR3 extends over 14 amino acids. Germline V gene data show CDR1 as SGHAT and CDR2 as FQNNGV. CDR3 residues: CASLRRALGYGYTF.

This chain connects TRBV2 to TRBJ1-5; checking the TCRdb D call of TRBD1 is not possible without DNA. CDR1 and CDR2 (germline): SNHLY, FYNNEI. The CDR3 is made up of 14 amino acids. CDR3 in amino acids: CASKRTHSNQPQHF.

The rearrangement links TRBV3-1 to TRBJ2-7; no DNA is available, so the TRBD2 call from TCRdb remains unchecked. CDR3 length: 15 amino acids. Germline values: CDR1 LGHDT, CDR2 YNNKEL (reference sequence). The CDR3 loop reads CASTWTAGGYYEQYF.

The chain links TRBV5-6 to TRBJ2-3; TCRdb gives TRBD2 as the D gene, but with no DNA this cannot be confirmed. The CDR3 totals 15 residues. Germline V gene data show CDR1 as SGHDT and CDR2 as YYEEEE. CDR3 region: CASSLGLAGTSTQYF.

The V gene is TRBV29-1, the J gene TRBJ1-4; lacking DNA, the TRBD1 call made by TCRdb goes unchecked. This CDR3 spans 13 amino acids. Per the germline V gene, CDR1 is SQVTM and CDR2 is ANQGSEA. The CDR3 protein is CSVGGGRGEKLFF. Full variable domain (remainder filled in from reference TRBV29-1 and TRBJ1-4): SAVISQKPSRDICQRGTSLTIQCQVDSQVTMMFWYRQQPGQSLTLIATANQGSEATYESGFVIDKFPISRPNLTFSTLTVSNMSPEDSSIYLCSVGGGRGEKLFFGSGTQLSVL.

The chain couples TRBV11-2 to TRBJ2-1; the D gene TCRdb calls, TRBD2, cannot be checked with no DNA. In germline, CDR1 is SGHAT, CDR2 FQNNGV. The CDR3 length is 16 residues. The CDR3 loop reads CASSLPRTSGRDEQFF.

The chain links TRBV20-1 to TRBJ1-5. Per the germline V gene, CDR1 is DFQATT and CDR2 is SNEGSKA (reference sequence). The CDR3 length is 14 residues. The CDR3 is CSARGVDYSQPQHF.

The rearrangement joins TRBV7-2 to TRBJ2-7; TCRdb gives TRBD2 as the D gene, but with no DNA this cannot be confirmed. Germline CDR1 is SGHTA and CDR2 is FQGNSA. The CDR3 has 15 amino acids. The CDR3 loop is CASSPLAGGYYEQYF.

V and J are TRBV11-2 and TRBJ2-3; the TCRdb D gene call, TRBD1, has no DNA to confirm it. Germline-derived CDR1 and CDR2 are SGHAT and FQNNGV. CDR3 length: 16 residues. This chain's CDR3 is CASSLGAGVTTDTQYF.

The V and J genes are TRBV12-3 or TRBV12-4 and TRBJ2-1; TCRdb lists TRBD1, though no DNA is available to test this call. CDR3 length: 15 amino acids. The CDR3 here is CASSLSGSRLNEQFF.

V and J are TRBV9 and TRBJ1-6; without DNA, the TCRdb call of TRBD1 cannot be checked. Germline loops: CDR1 SGDLS, CDR2 YYNGEE. This CDR3 is 17 amino acids long. CDR3: CASSDPQGVVYNSPLHF. The full variable domain, with the rest looked up from reference TRBV9 and TRBJ1-6, is DSGVTQTPKHLITATGQRVTLRCSPRSGDLSVYWYQQSLDQGLQFLIQYYNGEERAKGNILERFSAQQFPDLHSELNLSSLELGDSALYFCASSDPQGVVYNSPLHFGNGTRLTVT.

The chain combines TRBV2 with TRBJ2-1; the D call of TRBD2 rests on TCRdb alone, since no DNA is present to check it. The germline V gene encodes CDR1 SNHLY and CDR2 FYNNEI. This CDR3 is 14 amino acids long. The CDR3 sequence is CASTGRYDFNEQFF.

The chain is built from TRBV7-8 and TRBJ1-5; TCRdb calls TRBD1, which cannot be checked without DNA. CDR3 length: 18 amino acids. Germline values: CDR1 SGHVS, CDR2 FQNEAQ. The CDR3: CASSLGDVTVHSNQPQHF. Supplemented by reference TRBV7-8 and TRBJ1-5, the full variable domain reads GAGVSQSPRYKVAKRGQDVALRCDPISGHVSLFWYQQALGQGPEFLTYFQNEAQLDKSGLPSDRFFAERPEGSVSTLKIQRTQQEDSAVYLCASSLGDVTVHSNQPQHFGDGTRLSIL.

This chain uses TRBV20-1 with TRBJ2-7; there is no DNA to check the TCRdb D call of TRBD1. CDR3 length: 13 residues. Germline V gene data show CDR1 as DFQATT and CDR2 as SNEGSKA (reference sequence). The CDR3 protein is CSARDLGDHEQYF.

The chain links TRBV6-2 or TRBV6-3 to TRBJ2-7; TCRdb names TRBD1, which stays unverified in the absence of DNA. Germline CDR1 is MNHEY and CDR2 is SVGEGT. This CDR3 spans 15 amino acids. CDR3 region: CASSSIGTGAYEQYF.

CDR3 loop: CASSLLSGRETQYF. The J gene is TRBJ2-5, the V gene TRBV28; TCRdb's D call of TRBD1 is untestable without DNA. Germline V gene sequence: CDR1 MDHEN, CDR2 SYDVKM. The CDR3 consists of 14 residues.

The rearrangement joins TRBV18 to TRBJ2-7; the TCRdb D gene call, TRBD1, has no DNA to confirm it. The CDR3 sequence is 14 residues long. Germline V gives CDR1 KGHSH, CDR2 LQKENI. The CDR3: CASSPRTGGYEQYF.

The gene calls are TRBV12-3 or TRBV12-4 and TRBJ2-6; there is no DNA to check the TCRdb D call of TRBD1. This CDR3 is 16 amino acids long. The CDR3 protein is CASRGQSLSGANVLTF.

This chain connects TRBV6-2 or TRBV6-3 to TRBJ2-2. CDR3 size: 14 residues. Germline V gives CDR1 MNHEY, CDR2 SVGEGT. CDR3 loop: CASSYLLFTGELFF.